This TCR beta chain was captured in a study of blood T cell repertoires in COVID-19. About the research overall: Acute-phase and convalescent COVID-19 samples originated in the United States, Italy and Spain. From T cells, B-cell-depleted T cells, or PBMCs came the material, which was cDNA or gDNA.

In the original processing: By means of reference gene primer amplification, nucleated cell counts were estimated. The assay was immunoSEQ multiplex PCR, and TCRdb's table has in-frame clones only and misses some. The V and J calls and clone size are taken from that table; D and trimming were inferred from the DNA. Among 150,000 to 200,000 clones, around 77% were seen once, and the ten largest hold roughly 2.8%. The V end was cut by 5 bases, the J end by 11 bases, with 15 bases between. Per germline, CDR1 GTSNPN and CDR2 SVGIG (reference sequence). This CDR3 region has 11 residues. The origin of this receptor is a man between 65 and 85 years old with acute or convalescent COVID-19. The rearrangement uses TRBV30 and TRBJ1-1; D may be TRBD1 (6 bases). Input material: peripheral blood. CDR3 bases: TGTGCCTGGGGTCCCGGGACAAGGGCTTTCTTT. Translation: CAWGPGTRAFF.